This T cell receptor beta chain appears in the sequencing data of a study of T cells in women clearing cervical HPV infection. Study details: Cases: HPV16-related CIN3 or worse on histology, a couple of invasive cancers. Controls were women whose single incident HPV16 infection cleared within 12 months without precancer or cancer. Case blood drawn at lesion detection; control blood after infection cleared. Study results and caveats: Combining TCR richness with V gene abundances gave around 0.87 AUC.

As for this clone: The antigen is not known. The CDR3 end is not reached by the read, which stops 3 residues before it; the germline J gene fills it in.

Profiled with immunoSEQ multiplex PCR; TCRdb holds only in-frame clones, not every one. The ten top clones account for 3.7%, within a sample of about 33,000 clones. The CDR3 has 16 residues. The germline CDR1 and CDR2 sequences are MDHEN and SYDVKM. The ends lost 3 bases at V and 5 bases at J; junction bases unmatched: 13. Sequencing was carried out using blood buffy coat. The clonotype was recovered from a woman between 18 and 70 years old with a cervical HPV16 infection that either progressed to CIN3+ or cleared (not recorded which). The chain is built from TRBV28 and TRBJ2-7, with 7 bases that match TRBD2. CDR3 bases read: TGTGCCAGCAGTTTGATCACGGCGGGAGCAAGCCACGAG. It is translated as CASSLITAGASHE. The entire CDR3 is CASSLITAGASHEQYF.